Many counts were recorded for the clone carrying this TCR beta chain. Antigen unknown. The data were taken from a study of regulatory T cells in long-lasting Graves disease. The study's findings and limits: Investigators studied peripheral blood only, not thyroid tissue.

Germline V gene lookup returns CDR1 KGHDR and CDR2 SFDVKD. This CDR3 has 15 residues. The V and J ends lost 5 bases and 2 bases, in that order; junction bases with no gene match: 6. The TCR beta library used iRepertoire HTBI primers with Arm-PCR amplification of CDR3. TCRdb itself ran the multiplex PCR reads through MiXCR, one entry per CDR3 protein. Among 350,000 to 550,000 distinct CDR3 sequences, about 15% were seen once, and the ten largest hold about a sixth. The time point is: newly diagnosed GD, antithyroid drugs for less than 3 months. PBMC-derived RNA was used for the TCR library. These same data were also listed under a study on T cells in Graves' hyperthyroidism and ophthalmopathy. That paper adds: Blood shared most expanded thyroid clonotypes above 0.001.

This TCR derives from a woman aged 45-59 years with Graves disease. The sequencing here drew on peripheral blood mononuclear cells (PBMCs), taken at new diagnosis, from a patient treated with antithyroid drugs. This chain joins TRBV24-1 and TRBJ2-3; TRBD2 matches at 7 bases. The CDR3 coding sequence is TGTGCCACCAGTGTCGCTAGCGGTATCACAGATACGCAGTATTTT. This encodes CATSVASGITDTQYF.